Below, one TCR beta chain is given with its context. The table came from immunoSEQ multiplex PCR; TCRdb's copy has only in-frame clones and leaves some out. The repertoire includes some 210,000 clones, approximately 86% of them detected once, and 10% to 13% sits in the top ten. This specimen belongs to a study of blood T cell repertoires in COVID-19. The V gene's germline CDR1 is SGDLS and CDR2 YYNGEE. Trimming removed 0 bases from V and 7 bases from J; junction bases left unmatched: 14. The CDR3 extends over 18 amino acids. The receptor comes from a man younger than 35 with acute COVID-19. This sequence joins TRBV9 and TRBJ2-1; 9 nucleotides agree with TRBD2. Source material: PBMCs or T cells enriched from blood (not recorded which). The CDR3 DNA sequence: TGTGCCAGCAGCGTAGCTGGTTCGATCCTAGCGGGACAGAATGAGCAGTTCTTC. Residues: CASSVAGSILAGQNEQFF.